These T cell receptor beta chains were read from a single sample in a study of blood T cell repertoires in COVID-19. Repertoires were generated with immunoSEQ multiplex PCR, while TCRdb's copy carries only in-frame clones and drops some. The sample has roughly 120,000 clones; about 88% are singletons. Sequencing used peripheral blood. These receptors originate from a man aged 60-69 years with COVID-19, enrolled during active disease. Each CDR3 is given with its conserved first and last residue. A D gene is named only where the DNA matches it firmly. The listing skips clone size in some rows; elsewhere it reads once, few, many or a size class.

CDR3 DNA: TGTGCCTGGAGCGGACAGGCGGGGACTGAAGCTTTCTTT
CDR3 protein: CAWSGQAGTEAFF
J gene: TRBJ1-1
D gene: TRBD1
V gene: TRBV30
clone size: -

CDR3 DNA: TGTGCCAGCAGCTTAGGAGGGTATATGTGGACCCCAACCCAGTACTTC
CDR3 protein: CASSLGGYMWTPTQYF
J gene: TRBJ2-5
D gene: -
V gene: TRBV11-2
clone size: -

CDR3 DNA: TGTGCCAGCAGTCAACAGTTCCAAGAGACCCAGTACTTC
CDR3 protein: CASSQQFQETQYF
J gene: TRBJ2-5
D gene: -
V gene: TRBV6-6
clone size: once

CDR3 DNA: TGTGCCAGTAGTATAGCGACGGGACTTCTGATCGGCTACACCTTC
CDR3 protein: CASSIATGLLIGYTF
J gene: TRBJ1-2
D gene: -
V gene: TRBV19
clone size: few

CDR3 DNA: TGTGCCAGCAGCTTGAGCAGCCGGGATGAGCAGTTCTTC
CDR3 protein: CASSLSSRDEQFF
J gene: TRBJ2-1
D gene: -
V gene: TRBV7-3
clone size: -

CDR3 DNA: TGTGCCAGCAGCTTAGAATCAGGGTCGGACACCATATATTTT
CDR3 protein: CASSLESGSDTIYF
J gene: TRBJ1-3
D gene: -
V gene: TRBV11-2
clone size: -

CDR3 DNA: TGTGCCAGCTACACGGGAAAAGGGGAGACCCAGTACTTC
CDR3 protein: CASYTGKGETQYF
J gene: TRBJ2-5
D gene: -
V gene: TRBV28
clone size: -

CDR3 DNA: TGTGCCAGCACCCCAAAGGGAGCGGGAGACTACGAGCAGTACTTC
CDR3 protein: CASTPKGAGDYEQYF
J gene: TRBJ2-7
D gene: TRBD2
V gene: TRBV7-9
clone size: -

CDR3 DNA: TGTGCCAGCAGGGGGACAGGGTCAGATACGCAGTATTTT
CDR3 protein: CASRGTGSDTQYF
J gene: TRBJ2-3
D gene: TRBD1
V gene: TRBV27
clone size: -

CDR3 DNA: TGCGCCAGCTCCATGGCGGCCGGGGAGCAGTACTTC
CDR3 protein: CASSMAAGEQYF
J gene: TRBJ2-7
D gene: -
V gene: TRBV5-1
clone size: -

CDR3 DNA: TGCGCCAGCAGCCAGGGGGCAAATCAGCCCCAGCATTTT
CDR3 protein: CASSQGANQPQHF
J gene: TRBJ1-5
D gene: -
V gene: TRBV4-3
clone size: -

CDR3 DNA: TGTGCCAGCGGGGCAGGTGGCCAGCCCCAGCATTTT
CDR3 protein: CASGAGGQPQHF
J gene: TRBJ1-5
D gene: -
V gene: TRBV2
clone size: -

CDR3 DNA: TGTGCCAGCAGCTTACCTCTCGAAGACACGGTTGCCTACAATGAGCAGTTCTTC
CDR3 protein: CASSLPLEDTVAYNEQFF
J gene: TRBJ2-1
D gene: -
V gene: TRBV11-2
clone size: -

CDR3 DNA: TGTGCCAGCAGTCTGACTAGCGCTAGCACAGATACGCAGTATTTT
CDR3 protein: CASSLTSASTDTQYF
J gene: TRBJ2-3
D gene: TRBD2
V gene: TRBV28
clone size: -

CDR3 DNA: TGTGCCAGCAGCCCGCGCTCCTACAATGAGCAGTTCTTC
CDR3 protein: CASSPRSYNEQFF
J gene: TRBJ2-1
D gene: -
V gene: TRBV3-1/TRBV3-2
clone size: -

CDR3 DNA: TGTGCAACCGGGACAGGGCAGTTTCTCGAGCAGTACTTC
CDR3 protein: CATGTGQFLEQYF
J gene: TRBJ2-7
D gene: TRBD1
V gene: TRBV2
clone size: -

CDR3 DNA: TGTGCCAGCAGCTCCTCTCCAAGCCCCGTAAATGAAAAACTGTTTTTT
CDR3 protein: CASSSSPSPVNEKLFF
J gene: TRBJ1-4
D gene: -
V gene: TRBV5-5
clone size: -

CDR3 DNA: TGTGCCAGCAGCTTGAACAGGGACACTGAAGCTTTCTTT
CDR3 protein: CASSLNRDTEAFF
J gene: TRBJ1-1
D gene: -
V gene: TRBV7-2
clone size: -

CDR3 DNA: TGTGCCACCAGTGAGTACGCGACAGGGGGCAACACCGGGGAGCTGTTTTTT
CDR3 protein: CATSEYATGGNTGELFF
J gene: TRBJ2-2
D gene: TRBD1
V gene: TRBV24-1
clone size: -

CDR3 DNA: TGTGCCAGCATCCCGGGACAGGGTCTCTATGGCTACACCTTC
CDR3 protein: CASIPGQGLYGYTF
J gene: TRBJ1-2
D gene: TRBD1
V gene: TRBV7-9
clone size: -

CDR3 DNA: TGTGCCAGCAGCTTAGGGGGGGATCCGGGCTACGAGCAGTACTTC
CDR3 protein: CASSLGGDPGYEQYF
J gene: TRBJ2-7
D gene: -
V gene: TRBV7-2
clone size: -

CDR3 DNA: TGTGCCAGCAGCTTAATCCAGGGTTCTTTTCTCATATATTTT
CDR3 protein: CASSLIQGSFLIYF
J gene: TRBJ1-3
D gene: -
V gene: TRBV7-2
clone size: -

CDR3 DNA: TGCAGCGCCCCGTTCGGGGGGCGAAGAGAGACCCAGTACTTC
CDR3 protein: CSAPFGGRRETQYF
J gene: TRBJ2-5
D gene: -
V gene: TRBV29-1
clone size: -

CDR3 DNA: TGTGCCAGCTCAACGTCCGGGACAGGGCCTGGGGGCTACACCTTC
CDR3 protein: CASSTSGTGPGGYTF
J gene: TRBJ1-2
D gene: TRBD1
V gene: TRBV18
clone size: -

CDR3 DNA: TGCAGCGCGGGCCGGGAATCCTACAATGAGCAGTTCTTC
CDR3 protein: CSAGRESYNEQFF
J gene: TRBJ2-1
D gene: -
V gene: TRBV29-1
clone size: -

CDR3 DNA: TGCGCCAGCAGCCCCCCTCTCGACAGGGCCGGCGAAAAACTGTTTTTT
CDR3 protein: CASSPPLDRAGEKLFF
J gene: TRBJ1-4
D gene: TRBD1
V gene: TRBV4-3
clone size: many

CDR3 DNA: TGTGCCAGCAGCTTAGTGACTAGCGGTGTCACAGATACGCAGTATTTT
CDR3 protein: CASSLVTSGVTDTQYF
J gene: TRBJ2-3
D gene: TRBD2
V gene: TRBV7-8
clone size: -

CDR3 DNA: TGTGCCAGCAGCTTGGCGTACAGGGCGGACTACAATGAGCAGTTCTTC
CDR3 protein: CASSLAYRADYNEQFF
J gene: TRBJ2-1
D gene: -
V gene: TRBV5-6
clone size: -

CDR3 DNA: TGCGCCAGCAGCTTGGAGGCTAGCGGTACCTACGAGCAGTACTTC
CDR3 protein: CASSLEASGTYEQYF
J gene: TRBJ2-7
D gene: TRBD2
V gene: TRBV5-1
clone size: once

CDR3 DNA: TGTGCCAGCTCACCGGCAGGGGTCTCGAACACTGAAGCTTTCTTT
CDR3 protein: CASSPAGVSNTEAFF
J gene: TRBJ1-1
D gene: -
V gene: TRBV18
clone size: -

CDR3 DNA: TGTGCCAGCATACAATGGGGGACAGGGATCTCACCCCTCCACTTT
CDR3 protein: CASIQWGTGISPLHF
J gene: TRBJ1-6
D gene: TRBD1
V gene: TRBV28
clone size: -

CDR3 DNA: TGTGCCAGCGGGGGACTAGCGGGAGGCACAGATACGCAGTATTTT
CDR3 protein: CASGGLAGGTDTQYF
J gene: TRBJ2-3
D gene: TRBD2
V gene: TRBV2
clone size: few

CDR3 DNA: TGTGCCAGCAGCCACCCTCACCTGAGCTCTGGAAACACCATATATTTT
CDR3 protein: CASSHPHLSSGNTIYF
J gene: TRBJ1-3
D gene: -
V gene: TRBV3-1/TRBV3-2
clone size: -

CDR3 DNA: TGTGCCAGTAGTCAAGCTGCGAGGAGCTCCTATAATTCACCCCTCCACTTT
CDR3 protein: CASSQAARSSYNSPLHF
J gene: TRBJ1-6
D gene: -
V gene: TRBV19
clone size: -

CDR3 DNA: TGTGCCAGCAGCGTCTTGAGCGGGAACACTGAAGCTTTCTTT
CDR3 protein: CASSVLSGNTEAFF
J gene: TRBJ1-1
D gene: -
V gene: TRBV9
clone size: -

CDR3 DNA: TGTGCCAGCAGCCTTCGGACTAGCGGGAGGGGCACCGGGGAGCTGTTTTTT
CDR3 protein: CASSLRTSGRGTGELFF
J gene: TRBJ2-2
D gene: TRBD2
V gene: TRBV9
clone size: -

CDR3 DNA: TGTGCCAGCAGTAGCGGGAGCTACGAGCAGTACTTC
CDR3 protein: CASSSGSYEQYF
J gene: TRBJ2-7
D gene: TRBD2
V gene: TRBV2
clone size: -

CDR3 DNA: TGTGCCAGCAGCTTCCGACTGGGTTACAATGAGCAGTTCTTC
CDR3 protein: CASSFRLGYNEQFF
J gene: TRBJ2-1
D gene: -
V gene: TRBV11-3
clone size: -

CDR3 DNA: TGCGCCAGCAGCTTGATGGGGGGGGCTGGAGAGACCCAGTACTTC
CDR3 protein: CASSLMGGAGETQYF
J gene: TRBJ2-5
D gene: -
V gene: TRBV5-1
clone size: -

CDR3 DNA: TGTGCCAGCAGCTATTACCCTACTAGGACTGGCTCCTACAATGAGCAGTTCTTC
CDR3 protein: CASSYYPTRTGSYNEQFF
J gene: TRBJ2-1
D gene: -
V gene: TRBV7-8
clone size: -

CDR3 DNA: TGTGCCAGCAGCTTTCCTCCAGGTCAACTTTACAATGAGCAGTTCTTC
CDR3 protein: CASSFPPGQLYNEQFF
J gene: TRBJ2-1
D gene: -
V gene: TRBV7-8
clone size: -

CDR3 DNA: TGTGCCAGCAGTCTTTATGCTACAGGGTTTTACGAGCAGTACTTC
CDR3 protein: CASSLYATGFYEQYF
J gene: TRBJ2-7
D gene: -
V gene: TRBV27
clone size: -

CDR3 DNA: TGTGCCAGCAGTTTAGAGGGGCTAGCGGGATTCACAGAGACCCAGTACTTC
CDR3 protein: CASSLEGLAGFTETQYF
J gene: TRBJ2-5
D gene: TRBD2
V gene: TRBV28
clone size: -